Included here is one TCR beta chain sequence, with context. The assay was immunoSEQ multiplex PCR, and TCRdb's table has in-frame clones only and misses some. Of roughly 120,000 clones in the sample, over 75% were seen once. The data belong to a study of blood T cell repertoires in COVID-19. Background on the study: From T cells, B-cell-depleted T cells, or PBMCs came the material, which was cDNA or gDNA.

Germline V lookup: CDR1 MRHNA, CDR2 SNTAGT. The CDR3 contains 14 residues. The V segment lost 5 bases and the J segment 4 bases; nucleotides outside the gene matches: 7. The specimen was peripheral blood. V is TRBV6-4 and J is TRBJ1-2, with 7 bases that match TRBD1. The clonotype comes from a woman in her seventies who had recovered from COVID-19. The CDR3 loop reads CASSPTGISYGYTF. In DNA, the CDR3 is TGTGCCAGCAGTCCGACAGGGATCTCCTATGGCTACACCTTC.